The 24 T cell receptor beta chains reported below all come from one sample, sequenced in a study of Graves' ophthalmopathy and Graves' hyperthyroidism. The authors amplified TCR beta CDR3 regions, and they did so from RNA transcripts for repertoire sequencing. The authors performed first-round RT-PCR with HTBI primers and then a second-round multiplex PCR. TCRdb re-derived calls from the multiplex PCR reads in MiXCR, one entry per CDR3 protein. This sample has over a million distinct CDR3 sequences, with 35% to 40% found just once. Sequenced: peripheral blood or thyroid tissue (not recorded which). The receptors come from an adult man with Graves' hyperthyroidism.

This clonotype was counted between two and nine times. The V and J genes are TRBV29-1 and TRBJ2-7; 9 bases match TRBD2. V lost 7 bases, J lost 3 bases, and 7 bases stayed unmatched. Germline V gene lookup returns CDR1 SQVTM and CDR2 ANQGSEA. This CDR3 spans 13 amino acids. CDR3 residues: CSEAGSGSYEQYF. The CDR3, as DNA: TGCAGCGAGGCGGGTAGCGGGAGCTACGAGCAGTACTTC.

CDR3 nucleotides: TGTGCCAGCAGTGGTGCAGGGGTCCCGGAGCAGTACTTC. This gives the protein CASSGAGVPEQYF. J is TRBJ2-7 and V is TRBV12-3 or TRBV12-4; the D gene is possibly TRBD1 (6 bases). The germline V and J ends were trimmed by 5 bases and 7 bases, with 15 bases remaining between them. CDR3 length: 13 amino acids.

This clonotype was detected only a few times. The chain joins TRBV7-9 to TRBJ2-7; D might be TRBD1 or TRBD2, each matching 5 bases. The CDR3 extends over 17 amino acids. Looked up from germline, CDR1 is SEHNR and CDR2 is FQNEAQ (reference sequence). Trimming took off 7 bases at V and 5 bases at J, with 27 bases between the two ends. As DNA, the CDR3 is TGTGCCAGCACCTCATTATCCAGATGGGGACCGGGGAACGAGCAGTACTTC. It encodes CASTSLSRWGPGNEQYF.

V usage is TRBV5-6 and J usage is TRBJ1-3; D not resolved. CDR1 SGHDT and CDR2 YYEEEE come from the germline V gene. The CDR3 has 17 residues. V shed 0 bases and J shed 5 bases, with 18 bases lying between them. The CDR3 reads CASSLGGREEGRNTIYF. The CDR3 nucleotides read TGTGCCAGCAGCTTGGGCGGTCGGGAGGAGGGCAGAAACACCATATATTTT.

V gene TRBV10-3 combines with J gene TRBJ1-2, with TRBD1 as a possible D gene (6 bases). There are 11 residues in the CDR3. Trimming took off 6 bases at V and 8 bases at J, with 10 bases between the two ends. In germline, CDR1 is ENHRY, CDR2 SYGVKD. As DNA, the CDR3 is TGTGCCATCAGGGAGGACAGCGGCTACACCTTC. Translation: CAIREDSGYTF.

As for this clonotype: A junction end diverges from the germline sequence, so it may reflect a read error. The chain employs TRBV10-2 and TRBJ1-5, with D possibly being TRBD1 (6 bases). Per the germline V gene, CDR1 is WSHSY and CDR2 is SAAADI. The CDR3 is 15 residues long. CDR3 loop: CASSEKYRVFQPQHF. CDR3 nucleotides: TGTGCCAGCAGTGAAAAGTACAGGGTGTTTCAGCCCCAGCATTTT.

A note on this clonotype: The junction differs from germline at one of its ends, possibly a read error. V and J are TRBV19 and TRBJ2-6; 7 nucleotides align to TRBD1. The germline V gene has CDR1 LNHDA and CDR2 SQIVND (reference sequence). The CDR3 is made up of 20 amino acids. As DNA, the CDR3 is TGTGTCAGTAGACGACAGGGAGACAGGGTGCAATTTTCTGGGGCCAACGTCCTGACTTTC. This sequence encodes CVSRRQGDRVQFSGANVLTF.

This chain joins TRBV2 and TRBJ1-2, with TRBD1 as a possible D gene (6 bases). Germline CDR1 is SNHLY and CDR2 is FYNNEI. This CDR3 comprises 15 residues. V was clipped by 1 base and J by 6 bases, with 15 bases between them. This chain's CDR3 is CASSEGGAGRNGYTF. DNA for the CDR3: TGTGCCAGCAGTGAAGGGGGGGCAGGGCGGAATGGCTACACCTTC.

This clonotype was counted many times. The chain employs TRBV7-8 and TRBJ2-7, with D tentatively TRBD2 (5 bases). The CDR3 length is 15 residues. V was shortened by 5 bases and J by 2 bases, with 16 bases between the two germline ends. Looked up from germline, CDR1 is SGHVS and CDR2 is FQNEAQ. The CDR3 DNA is TGTGCCAGCAGCACCTCCGGGCGGGCCGCCTACGAGCAGTACTTC. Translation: CASSTSGRAAYEQYF.

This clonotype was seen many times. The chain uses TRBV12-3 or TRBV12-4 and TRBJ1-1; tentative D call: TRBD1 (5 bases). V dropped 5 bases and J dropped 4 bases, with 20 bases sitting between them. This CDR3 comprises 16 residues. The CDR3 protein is CASSPTAGSGSTEAFF. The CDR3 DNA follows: TGTGCCAGCAGTCCTACCGCAGGGAGCGGTAGCACTGAAGCTTTCTTT.

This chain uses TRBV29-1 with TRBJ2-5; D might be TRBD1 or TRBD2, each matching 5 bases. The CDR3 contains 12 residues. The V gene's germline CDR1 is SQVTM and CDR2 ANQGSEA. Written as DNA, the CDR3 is TGCAGTTTTGGGGGTACGTGGGAGACCCAGTACTTC. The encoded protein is CSFGGTWETQYF.

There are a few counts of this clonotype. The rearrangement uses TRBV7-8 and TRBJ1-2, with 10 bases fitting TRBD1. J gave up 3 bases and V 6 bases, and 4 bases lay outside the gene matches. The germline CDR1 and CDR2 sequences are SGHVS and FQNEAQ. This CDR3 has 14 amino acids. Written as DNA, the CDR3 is TGTGCCAGCAGGTCTGGGACAGGGGACTATGGCTACACCTTC. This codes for CASRSGTGDYGYTF.

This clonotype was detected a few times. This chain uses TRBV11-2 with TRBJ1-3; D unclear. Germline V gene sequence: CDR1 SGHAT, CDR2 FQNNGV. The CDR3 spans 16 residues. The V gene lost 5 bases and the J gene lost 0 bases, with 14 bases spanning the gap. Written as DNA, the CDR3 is TGTGCCAGCAGCCATACTGGCGGCTCCTCTGGAAACACCATATATTTT. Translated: CASSHTGGSSGNTIYF.

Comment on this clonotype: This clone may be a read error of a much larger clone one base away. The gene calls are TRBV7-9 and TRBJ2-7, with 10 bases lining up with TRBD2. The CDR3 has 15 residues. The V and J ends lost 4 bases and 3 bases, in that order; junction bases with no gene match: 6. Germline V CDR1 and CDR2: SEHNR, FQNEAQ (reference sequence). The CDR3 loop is CASSSPASGSYEQYF. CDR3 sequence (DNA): TGTGCCAGCAGCTCACCCGCTAGCGGGAGCTACGAGCAGTACTTC.

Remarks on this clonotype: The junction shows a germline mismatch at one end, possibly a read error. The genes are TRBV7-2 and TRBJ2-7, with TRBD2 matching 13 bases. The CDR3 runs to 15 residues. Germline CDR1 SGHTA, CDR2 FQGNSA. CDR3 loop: CASSRGLAGSREQYF. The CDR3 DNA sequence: TGCGCCAGCAGCCGGGGACTAGCGGGGTCTCGCGAGCAGTACTTC.

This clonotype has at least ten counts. CDR3 sequence: CASSQGLLETQYF. In DNA form, the CDR3 reads TGCGCCAGCAGCCAAGGACTCTTGGAGACCCAGTACTTC. This chain uses TRBV4-3 with TRBJ2-5; D uncertain. This CDR3 is 13 amino acids long. Germline CDR1 reads LGHNA; CDR2 reads YSLEER. With 1 base removed from V and 5 bases from J, the gap between germline ends came to 8 bases.

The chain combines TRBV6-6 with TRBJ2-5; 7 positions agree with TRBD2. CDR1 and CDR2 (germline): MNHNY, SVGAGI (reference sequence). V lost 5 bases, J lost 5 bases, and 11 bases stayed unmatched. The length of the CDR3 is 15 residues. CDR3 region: CASSARLAGQETQYF. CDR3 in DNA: TGTGCCAGCAGTGCAAGACTAGCCGGGCAGGAGACCCAGTACTTC.

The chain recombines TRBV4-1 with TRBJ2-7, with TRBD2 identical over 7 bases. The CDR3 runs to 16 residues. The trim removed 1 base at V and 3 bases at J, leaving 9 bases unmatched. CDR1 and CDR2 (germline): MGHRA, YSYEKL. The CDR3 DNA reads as TGCGCCAGCAGCCAAGGGACTTGGGCGGGAGTCTACGAGCAGTACTTC. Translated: CASSQGTWAGVYEQYF.

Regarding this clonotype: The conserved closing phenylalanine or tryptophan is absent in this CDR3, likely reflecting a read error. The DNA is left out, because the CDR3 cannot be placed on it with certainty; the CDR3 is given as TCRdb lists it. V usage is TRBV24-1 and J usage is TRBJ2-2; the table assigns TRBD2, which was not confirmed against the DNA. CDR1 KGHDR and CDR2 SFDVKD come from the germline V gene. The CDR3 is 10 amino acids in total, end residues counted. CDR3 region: CATSEPGREV.

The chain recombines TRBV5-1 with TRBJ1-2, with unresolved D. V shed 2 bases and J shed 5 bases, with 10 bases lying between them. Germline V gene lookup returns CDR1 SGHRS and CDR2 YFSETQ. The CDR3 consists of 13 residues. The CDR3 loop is CASSLTPLYGYTF. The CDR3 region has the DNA TGCGCCAGCAGCTTAACGCCTCTTTATGGCTACACCTTC.

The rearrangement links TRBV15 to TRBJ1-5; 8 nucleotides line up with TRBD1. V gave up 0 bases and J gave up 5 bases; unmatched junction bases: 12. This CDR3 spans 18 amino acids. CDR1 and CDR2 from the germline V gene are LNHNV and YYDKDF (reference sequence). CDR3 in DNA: TGTGCCACCAGCAGAGATAACACCTGGACAGGGCGTTATCAGCCCCAGCATTTT. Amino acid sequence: CATSRDNTWTGRYQPQHF.

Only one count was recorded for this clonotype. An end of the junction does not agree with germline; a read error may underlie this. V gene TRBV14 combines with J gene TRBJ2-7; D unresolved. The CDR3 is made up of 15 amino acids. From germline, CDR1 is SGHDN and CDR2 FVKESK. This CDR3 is CASSQVSEKINEQYF. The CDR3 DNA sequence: TGCGCCAGCAGCCAAGTTTCTGAAAAAATCAACGAGCAGTACTTC. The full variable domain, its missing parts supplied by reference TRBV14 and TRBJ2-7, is EAGVTQFPSHSVIEKGQTVTLRCDPISGHDNLYWYRRVMGKEIKFLLHFVKESKQDESGMPNNRFLAERTGGTYSTLKVQPAELEDSGVYFCASSQVSEKINEQYFGPGTRLTVT.

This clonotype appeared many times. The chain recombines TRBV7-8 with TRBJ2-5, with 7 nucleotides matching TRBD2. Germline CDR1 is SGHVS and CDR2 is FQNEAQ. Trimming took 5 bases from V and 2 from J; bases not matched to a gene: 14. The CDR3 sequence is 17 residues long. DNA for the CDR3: TGTGCCAGCAGCCAACCCGGCGGGGGAGCGGTACAAGAGACCCAGTACTTC. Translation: CASSQPGGGAVQETQYF.

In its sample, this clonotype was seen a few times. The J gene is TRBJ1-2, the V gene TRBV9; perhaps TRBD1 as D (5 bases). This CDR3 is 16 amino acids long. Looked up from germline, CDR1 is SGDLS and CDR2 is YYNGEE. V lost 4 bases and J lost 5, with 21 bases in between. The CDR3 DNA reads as TGTGCCAGCAGCCAAGGCCCGGGACGGGAGATATATGGCTACACCTTC. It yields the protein CASSQGPGREIYGYTF.